This T cell receptor beta chain derives from a study of metastatic and nonmetastatic thyroid tumors. Germline V gene sequence: CDR1 SNHLY, CDR2 FYNNEI. The CDR3 runs 16 residues. As to this clone: Sequence at one end of the junction differs from germline and may be a read error.

Patients underwent thyroid surgery, and none had received any treatment before it. MiXCR re-clonotyped the PCR reads for TCRdb. The sample includes about 22,000 clones, more than 14% of them seen just once. Sequencing input: tumor tissue. The J gene is TRBJ2-1, the V gene TRBV2; D could derive from TRBD1 or TRBD2 (5 bases each). The receptor was isolated from a female donor with papillary thyroid cancer or a benign thyroid nodule (not recorded which). Some clones in this sample may be carry-over from other donors' samples. The CDR3 protein is CASSEGWGTPDNEQFF. CDR3 sequence (DNA): TGCGCCAGCAGTGAAGGGTGGGGGACCCCGGACAATGAGCAGTTCTTC.